This TCR beta chain is from a study of shared clonotypes between healthy human individuals. Several immunoSEQ plates received, in even portions, the genomic DNA of each subset. The assay was immunoSEQ multiplex PCR, and TCRdb's table has in-frame clones only and misses some. The top ten hold roughly 1% of the sample, which has some 2 million clones, less than 95% seen once. The V gene lost 4 bases and the J gene lost 2 bases, with 14 bases spanning the gap. CDR3 size: 16 residues. Germline CDR1 SGHTA, CDR2 FQGTGA. This clone was observed a few times. Its antigen remains unidentified. Naive CD8 cells lacked CD45RO and underwent positive selection for CCR7, leaving out terminally differentiated effector memory CD45RA+ cells. Broader study findings: Deeper or shallower sequencing was expected to change how clonotypes are shared among donors. Lower generation probabilities were found for non-shared clonotypes than for those shared by all four donors.

The chain joins TRBV7-3 to TRBJ2-2; TRBD2 might be the D (5 bases). This sequence was found in a man aged 18 to 35 in good health. The sequencing input was naive CD8+ T cells sorted from blood. This CDR3 reads CASSSKRGTNTGELFF. Written as DNA, the CDR3 is TGTGCCAGCAGCTCCAAACGGGGTACTAACACCGGGGAGCTGTTTTTT. The full variable domain, with the rest looked up from reference TRBV7-3 and TRBJ2-2, is GAGVSQTPSNKVTEKGKYVELRCDPISGHTALYWYRQSLGQGPEFLIYFQGTGAADDSGLPNDRFFAVRPEGSVSTLKIQRTERGDSAVYLCASSSKRGTNTGELFFGEGSRLTVL.